This TCR beta chain was sequenced during a study of blood T cells in healthy people across ages. Overall study results and limits: Diversity figures based on one million T cells were deemed too low.

This clonotype was seen only a few times. Its target is not known. Sample-barcoded 5' priming and a J-beta primer mix drove a second PCR of about 6 to 12 cycles. Every cDNA was tagged by a template-switch adaptor with 12 random nucleotides. In TCRdb, the 5' RACE reads were re-called with MiXCR into one record per CDR3 protein. The top ten hold around 22% of the sample, which has 600,000 to 1,000,000 distinct CDR3 sequences, 58% seen once. Each sample yielded at least 6 micrograms of PBMC total RNA. Sample: blood. The receptor was derived from a man in his thirties or forties in good health.

CDR3 nucleotides: TGTGCCAGCAGCCCAGGCGTCATGAGTGAGCAGTACTTC. Translation gives CASSPGVMSEQYF. The V gene is TRBV7-2, the J gene TRBJ2-4; no clear D. The CDR3 covers 13 residues. V was cut by 5 bases and J by 13 bases, with 18 bases left in between. Germline CDR1 is SGHTA and CDR2 is FQGNSA.